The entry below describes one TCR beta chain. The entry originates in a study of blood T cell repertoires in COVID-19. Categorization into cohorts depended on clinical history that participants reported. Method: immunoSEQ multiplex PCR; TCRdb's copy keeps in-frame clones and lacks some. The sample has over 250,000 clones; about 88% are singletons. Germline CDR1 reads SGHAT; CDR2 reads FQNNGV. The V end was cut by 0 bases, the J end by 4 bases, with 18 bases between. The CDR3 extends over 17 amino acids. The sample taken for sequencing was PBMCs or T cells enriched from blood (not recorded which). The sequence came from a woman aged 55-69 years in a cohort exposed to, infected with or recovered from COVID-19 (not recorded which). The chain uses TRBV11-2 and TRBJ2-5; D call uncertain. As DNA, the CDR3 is TGTGCCAGCAGCTTAGAGGCCGCGCGTAAACGGGTAGAGACCCAGTACTTC. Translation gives CASSLEAARKRVETQYF.